This TCR beta chain was recovered during a study of tumor-infiltrating lymphocytes in primary liver carcinoma. Both RNA and DNA were isolated together from approximately 20-30 mg of bulk tissue that had not been sorted. No patient had received treatment, and all had chronic HBV infection. Constant-region priming of roughly 0.45 ug total RNA yielded TCR beta cDNA. Three nested multiplex PCR rounds of slightly modified ARM-PCR generated TCR beta libraries. A C-beta reverse primer and TRBV1-TRBV30 forward primers served in each of the first two PCR rounds, at about 10 cycles apiece. TCRdb reprocessed the multiplex PCR reads via MiXCR and lists one record per CDR3 protein. Of 84,000 or so distinct CDR3 sequences in the sample, 55% to 85% were seen once. CDR3 length equals 13 residues. Germline lookup yields CDR1 MNHEY and CDR2 SVGAGI. About this clonotype: Germline and junction disagree at one end, which may indicate a read error.

The sequence was collected from a man aged 35 to 55 with primary liver carcinoma and hepatitis B virus infection. The sequenced material came from liver tumor tissue from sampling region 1. This sample's subset: tumor region T1, superior pole. This chain joins TRBV6-5 and TRBJ1-2; D is uncertain. In DNA form, the CDR3 reads TGTGCAAGCAGACTAGCGGTTAACTATGGCTACACCTTC. The encoded protein is CASRLAVNYGYTF.